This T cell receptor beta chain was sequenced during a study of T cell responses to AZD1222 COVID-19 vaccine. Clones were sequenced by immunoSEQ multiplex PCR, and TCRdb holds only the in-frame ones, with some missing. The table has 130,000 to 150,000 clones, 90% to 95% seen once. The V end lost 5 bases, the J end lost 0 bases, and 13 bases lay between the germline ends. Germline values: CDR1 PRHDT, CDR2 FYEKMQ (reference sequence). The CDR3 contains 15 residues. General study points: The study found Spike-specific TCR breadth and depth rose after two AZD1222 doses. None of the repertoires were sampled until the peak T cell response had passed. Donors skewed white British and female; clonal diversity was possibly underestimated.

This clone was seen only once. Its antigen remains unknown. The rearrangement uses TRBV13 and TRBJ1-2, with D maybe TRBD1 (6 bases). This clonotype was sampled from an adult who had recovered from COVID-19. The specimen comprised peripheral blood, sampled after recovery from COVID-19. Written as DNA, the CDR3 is TGTGCCAGCAGCGTCCGGGACATAACTAACTATGGCTACACCTTC. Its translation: CASSVRDITNYGYTF.